The clone carrying this T cell receptor beta chain was picked up many times. Its antigen remains unidentified. The CDR3 loop spans 19 amino acids. CDR1 SGHRS and CDR2 YFSETQ come from the germline V gene. The V gene lost 1 base and the J gene lost 4 bases, with 24 bases spanning the gap. TCR beta CDR3 sequences were amplified from RNA transcripts. The HTBI primer set drove a first-round RT-PCR of the TCR CDR3. TCRdb reprocessed the multiplex PCR reads via MiXCR and lists one record per CDR3 protein. In the table there are fewer than 650,000 distinct CDR3 sequences, about 15% of which are singletons. This sample was taken from a study of T cells in Graves' hyperthyroidism and ophthalmopathy. Study-level results: Ophthalmopathy prediction by the model preceded onset by a median approximately six months.

V is TRBV5-1 and J is TRBJ1-5; possibly TRBD1 for D (6 bases). The receptor was derived from a woman between 35 and 50 years old with Graves' ophthalmopathy. The sample consisted of blood. CDR3 protein: CASSLTLRDNLWGNQPQHF. As DNA, the CDR3 is TGCGCCAGCAGCTTGACCCTCCGGGACAACTTATGGGGGAATCAGCCCCAGCATTTT.